These T cell receptor beta chains were read from a single sample in a study of cytomegalovirus exposure and HLA in healthy donors. TCRdb's table, derived via immunoSEQ multiplex PCR, lists solely in-frame clones and lacks some. This sample contains 120,000 to 150,000 clones. Material for sequencing was PBMCs. All receptors come from a woman aged 45-65 years in good health and CMV-seronegative. Both conserved end residues are part of each CDR3. A D gene is named only where the DNA matches it firmly.

13	TRBV5-6	TRBJ1-5	-	CASSSYRDQPQHF	TGTGCCAGCAGCTCATACAGGGATCAGCCCCAGCATTTT
14	TRBV10-3	TRBJ2-1	TRBD1	CATTGTGTYNEQFF	TGTGCCACCACCGGGACAGGGACTTACAATGAGCAGTTCTTC
15	TRBV27	TRBJ1-2	-	CASSLRRGGIYGYTF	TGTGCCAGCAGTTTACGCCGGGGTGGTATCTATGGCTACACCTTC
14	TRBV19	TRBJ1-1	TRBD1	CASNQGAQNTEAFF	TGTGCCAGTAATCAGGGGGCGCAGAACACTGAAGCTTTCTTT
14	TRBV6-4	TRBJ1-1	-	CASSVGGVGTEAFF	TGTGCCAGCAGTGTGGGGGGAGTGGGCACTGAAGCTTTCTTT
16	TRBV9	TRBJ2-7	-	CASSPMTPSAAYEQYF	TGTGCCAGCAGCCCAATGACCCCCTCAGCGGCCTACGAGCAGTACTTC
17	TRBV7-3	TRBJ1-5	TRBD1	CASSSNPGQACNQPQHF	TGTGCCAGCAGCTCCAATCCGGGACAGGCATGCAATCAGCCCCAGCATTTT
15	TRBV7-2	TRBJ1-5	-	CASSPQGHNNQPQHF	TGTGCCAGCAGTCCACAGGGACATAACAATCAGCCCCAGCATTTT
13	TRBV2	TRBJ2-1	-	CASGKEGYNEQFF	TGTGCCAGCGGAAAGGAGGGTTACAATGAGCAGTTCTTC
17	TRBV27	TRBJ2-3	TRBD2	CASSLYASGPTTDTQYF	TGTGCCAGCAGTTTATATGCTAGCGGGCCAACCACAGATACGCAGTATTTT
16	TRBV18	TRBJ1-1	-	CASSPSARGGDTEAFF	TGTGCCAGCTCACCAAGTGCCAGGGGCGGTGACACTGAAGCTTTCTTT
16	TRBV6-1	TRBJ1-6	-	CASIERPLGDNSPLHF	TGTGCCAGCATTGAGCGGCCTCTCGGGGATAATTCACCCCTCCACTTT
15	TRBV6-6	TRBJ2-7	TRBD2	CASSSLAGGPYEQYF	TGTGCCAGCAGTTCTTTAGCGGGGGGACCGTACGAGCAGTACTTC
14	TRBV7-6	TRBJ2-2	-	CASSRETNTGELFF	TGTGCCAGCAGTCGGGAGACGAACACCGGGGAGCTGTTTTTT
13	TRBV5-8	TRBJ1-1	-	CASITWVRGKAFF	TGTGCCAGCATAACTTGGGTCAGGGGTAAAGCTTTCTTT
15	TRBV6-1	TRBJ2-7	TRBD2	CASSSLSGRAFEQYF	TGTGCCAGCAGTTCCCTTAGCGGGAGGGCCTTCGAGCAGTACTTC
14	TRBV4-2	TRBJ1-2	TRBD1	CASSRLGQGYGYTF	TGTGCCAGCAGCCGGTTGGGACAGGGGTATGGCTACACCTTC
14	TRBV28	TRBJ1-2	-	CASSSPGRDYGYTF	TGTGCCAGCAGTTCCCCAGGGCGCGACTATGGCTACACCTTC
16	TRBV4-2	TRBJ2-7	TRBD2	CASSEIYSGGGYEQYF	TGTGCCAGCAGCGAGATATACAGCGGGGGGGGCTACGAGCAGTACTTC
11	TRBV6-1	TRBJ1-2	-	CASTSVYGYTF	TGTGCCAGCACCTCCGTCTATGGCTACACCTTC
13	TRBV25-1	TRBJ1-3	TRBD1	CASSDRAGNTIYF	TGTGCCAGTTCGGACAGGGCTGGAAACACCATATATTTT
15	TRBV7-8	TRBJ1-6	-	CASSLAPAGNSPLHF	TGTGCCAGCAGCTTAGCGCCGGCGGGTAATTCACCCCTCCACTTT
14	TRBV19	TRBJ1-1	-	CASSSQGVKAEAFF	TGTGCCAGTAGTTCCCAAGGGGTTAAAGCTGAAGCTTTCTTT
15	TRBV4-1	TRBJ1-6	-	CASSQDWTSNSPLHF	TGCGCCAGCAGCCAAGACTGGACAAGTAATTCACCCCTCCACTTT
15	TRBV5-1	TRBJ1-3	TRBD1	CASSANRGSGNTIYF	TGCGCCAGCAGCGCAAACAGGGGGAGCGGAAACACCATATATTTT
10	TRBV30	TRBJ2-5	-	CAWATSSQYF	TGTGCCTGGGCCACTTCCTCCCAGTACTTC
15	TRBV5-8	TRBJ1-1	-	CASSSGVGGNTEAFF	TGTGCCAGCAGCTCCGGGGTGGGAGGGAACACTGAAGCTTTCTTT
16	TRBV11-3	TRBJ2-2	TRBD1	CASSLGRQGYTGELFF	TGTGCCAGCAGCTTAGGTCGACAGGGGTACACCGGGGAGCTGTTTTTT
16	TRBV4-2	TRBJ2-1	TRBD2	CASSSRRTSTYNEQFF	TGTGCCAGCAGCTCTCGCCGGACTAGCACCTACAATGAGCAGTTCTTC
13	TRBV9	TRBJ2-4	-	CASSVPSRGIQYF	TGTGCCAGCAGCGTACCAAGTAGGGGCATTCAGTACTTC
15	TRBV19	TRBJ2-1	TRBD2	CASSIDSRLALEQFF	TGTGCCAGTAGTATAGATTCGAGACTAGCCTTAGAGCAGTTCTTC
13	TRBV5-4	TRBJ2-5	TRBD2	CASGSGASETQYF	TGTGCCAGCGGTAGCGGGGCTTCGGAGACCCAGTACTTC
13	TRBV5-1	TRBJ2-1	-	CASSFGQYNEQFF	TGCGCCAGCAGCTTTGGACAGTACAATGAGCAGTTCTTC
13	TRBV6-5	TRBJ1-5	-	CASSSSLGLPQHF	TGTGCCAGCAGTTCCTCCTTGGGCCTGCCCCAGCATTTT
15	TRBV19	TRBJ1-6	TRBD1	CASSTDRGHNSPLHF	TGTGCCAGTAGTACCGACAGGGGGCATAATTCACCCCTCCACTTT
15	TRBV30	TRBJ1-5	-	CAWSHGFASNQPQHF	TGTGCCTGGAGCCACGGGTTCGCGAGCAATCAGCCCCAGCATTTT